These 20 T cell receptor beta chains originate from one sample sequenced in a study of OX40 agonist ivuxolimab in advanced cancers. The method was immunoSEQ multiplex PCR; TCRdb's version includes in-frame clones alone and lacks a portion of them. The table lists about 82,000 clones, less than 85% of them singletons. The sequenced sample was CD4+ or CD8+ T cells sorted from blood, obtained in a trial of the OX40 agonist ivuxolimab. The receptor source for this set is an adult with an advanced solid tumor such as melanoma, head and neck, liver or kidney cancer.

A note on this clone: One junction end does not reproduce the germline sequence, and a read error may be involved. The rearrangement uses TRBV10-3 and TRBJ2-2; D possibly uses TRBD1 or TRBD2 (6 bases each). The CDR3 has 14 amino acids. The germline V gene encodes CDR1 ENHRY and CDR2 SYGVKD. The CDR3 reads CAMSGGRSTGELFF. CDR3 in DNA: TGTGCCATGAGTGGGGGGCGTAGCACCGGGGAGCTGTTTTTT.

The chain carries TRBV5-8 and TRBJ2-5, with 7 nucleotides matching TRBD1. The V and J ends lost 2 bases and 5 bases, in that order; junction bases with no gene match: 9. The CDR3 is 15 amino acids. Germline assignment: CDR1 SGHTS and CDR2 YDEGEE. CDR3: CASSLRGRLPETQYF. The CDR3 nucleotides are TGTGCCAGCAGCTTAAGGGGGCGTTTACCGGAGACCCAGTACTTC.

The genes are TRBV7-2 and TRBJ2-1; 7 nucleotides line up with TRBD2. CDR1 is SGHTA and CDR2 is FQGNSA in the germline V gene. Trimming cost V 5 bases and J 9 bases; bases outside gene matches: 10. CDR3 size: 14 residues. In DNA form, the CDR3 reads TGTGCCAGCAGCAGAGCGGGGCCAATCAGTGAGCAGTTCTTC. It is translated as CASSRAGPISEQFF.

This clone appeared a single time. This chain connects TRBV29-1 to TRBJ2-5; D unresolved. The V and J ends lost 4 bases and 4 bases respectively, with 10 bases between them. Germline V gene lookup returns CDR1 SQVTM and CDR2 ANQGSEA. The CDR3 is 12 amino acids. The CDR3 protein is CSVGLLRETQYF. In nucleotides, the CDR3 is TGCAGCGTTGGGCTACTAAGAGAGACCCAGTACTTC.

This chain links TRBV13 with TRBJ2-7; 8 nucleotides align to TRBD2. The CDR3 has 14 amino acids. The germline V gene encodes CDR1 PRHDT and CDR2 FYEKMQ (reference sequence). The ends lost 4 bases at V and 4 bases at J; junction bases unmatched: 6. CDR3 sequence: CASSSRSGGYEQYF. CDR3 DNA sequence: TGTGCCAGCAGCTCCAGGAGCGGGGGATACGAGCAGTACTTC.

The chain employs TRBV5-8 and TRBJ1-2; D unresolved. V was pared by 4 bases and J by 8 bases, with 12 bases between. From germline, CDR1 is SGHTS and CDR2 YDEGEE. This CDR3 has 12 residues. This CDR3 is CASSTGNGGYTF. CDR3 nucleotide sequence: TGTGCCAGCAGCACGGGGAATGGCGGCTACACCTTC.

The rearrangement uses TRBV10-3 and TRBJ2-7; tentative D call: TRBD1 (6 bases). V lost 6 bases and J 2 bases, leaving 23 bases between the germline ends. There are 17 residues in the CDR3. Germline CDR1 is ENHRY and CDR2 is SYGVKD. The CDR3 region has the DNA TGTGCCATCAGAAACAGGGTGTCAACGCTCGGGACCTACGAGCAGTACTTC. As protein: CAIRNRVSTLGTYEQYF.

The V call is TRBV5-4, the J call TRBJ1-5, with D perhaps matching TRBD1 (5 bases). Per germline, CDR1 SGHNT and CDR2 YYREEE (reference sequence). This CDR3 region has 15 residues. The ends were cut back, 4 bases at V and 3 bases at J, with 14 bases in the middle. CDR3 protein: CASSRDGTDNQPQHF. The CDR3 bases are TGTGCCAGCAGCCGGGACGGGACGGACAATCAGCCCCAGCATTTT. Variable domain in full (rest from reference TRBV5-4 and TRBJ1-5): ETGVTQSPTHLIKTRGQQVTLRCSSQSGHNTVSWYQQALGQGPQFIFQYYREEENGRGNFPPRFSGLQFPNYSSELNVNALELDDSALYLCASSRDGTDNQPQHFGDGTRLSIL.

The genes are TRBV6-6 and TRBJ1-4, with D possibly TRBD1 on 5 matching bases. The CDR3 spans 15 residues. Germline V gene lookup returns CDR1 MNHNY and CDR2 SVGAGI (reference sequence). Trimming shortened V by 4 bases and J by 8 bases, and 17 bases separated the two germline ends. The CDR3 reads CASSSVRGGGEKLFF. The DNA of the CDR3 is TGTGCCAGCAGTTCGGTGCGGGGCGGGGGAGAAAAACTGTTTTTT.

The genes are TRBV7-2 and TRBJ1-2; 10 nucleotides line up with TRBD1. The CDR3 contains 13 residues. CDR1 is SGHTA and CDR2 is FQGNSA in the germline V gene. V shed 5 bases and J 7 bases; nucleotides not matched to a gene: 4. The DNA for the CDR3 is TGTGCCAGCAGCCGTGGACAGGGGGGTGGCTACACCTTC. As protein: CASSRGQGGGYTF.

The CDR3 here is CASSRARGYTF. The CDR3 region has the DNA TGTGCCAGCAGCCGTGCCCGGGGCTACACCTTC. V usage is TRBV5-4 and J usage is TRBJ1-2; D unresolved. Germline values: CDR1 SGHNT, CDR2 YYREEE (reference sequence). The CDR3 is made up of 11 amino acids. The V gene lost 4 bases and the J gene lost 8 bases, with 9 bases spanning the gap.

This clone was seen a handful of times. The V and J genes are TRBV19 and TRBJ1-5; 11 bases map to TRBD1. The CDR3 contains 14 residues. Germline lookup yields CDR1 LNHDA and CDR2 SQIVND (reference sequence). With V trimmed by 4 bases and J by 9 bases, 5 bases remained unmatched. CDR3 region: CASSTGTGGTPQHF. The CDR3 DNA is TGTGCCAGTAGTACAGGGACAGGGGGGACGCCCCAGCATTTT.

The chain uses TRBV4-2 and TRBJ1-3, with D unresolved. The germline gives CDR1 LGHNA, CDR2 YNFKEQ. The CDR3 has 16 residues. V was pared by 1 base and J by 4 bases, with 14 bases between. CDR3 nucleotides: TGTGCCAGCAGCCAAGGTGAGGCTGATCGGGGAAACACCATATATTTT. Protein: CASSQGEADRGNTIYF.

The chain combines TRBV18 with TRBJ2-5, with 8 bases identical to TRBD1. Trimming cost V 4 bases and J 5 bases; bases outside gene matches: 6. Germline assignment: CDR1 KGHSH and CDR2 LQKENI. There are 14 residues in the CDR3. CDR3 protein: CASSQRQGKETQYF. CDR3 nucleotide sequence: TGTGCCAGCTCACAACGACAGGGGAAGGAGACCCAGTACTTC.

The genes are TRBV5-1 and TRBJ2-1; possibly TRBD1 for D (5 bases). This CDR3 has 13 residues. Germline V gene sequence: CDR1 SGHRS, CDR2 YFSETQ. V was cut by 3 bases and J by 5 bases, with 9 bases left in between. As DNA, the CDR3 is TGCGCCAGCAGCTACCAGGGTAACAATGAGCAGTTCTTC. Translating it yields CASSYQGNNEQFF.

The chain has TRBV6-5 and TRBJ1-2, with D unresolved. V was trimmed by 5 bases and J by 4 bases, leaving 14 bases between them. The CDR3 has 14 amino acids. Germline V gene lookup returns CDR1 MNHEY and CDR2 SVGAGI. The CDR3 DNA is TGTGCCAGCAGTAGCGGTAGAAAGACCTATGGCTACACCTTC. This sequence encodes CASSSGRKTYGYTF.

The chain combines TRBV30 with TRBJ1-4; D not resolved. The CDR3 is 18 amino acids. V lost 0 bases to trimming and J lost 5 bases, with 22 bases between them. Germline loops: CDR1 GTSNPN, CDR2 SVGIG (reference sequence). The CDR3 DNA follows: TGTGCCTGGAGTGTGGCCAGGAGCGGTCACCGGAGGAATGAAAAACTGTTTTTT. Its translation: CAWSVARSGHRRNEKLFF.

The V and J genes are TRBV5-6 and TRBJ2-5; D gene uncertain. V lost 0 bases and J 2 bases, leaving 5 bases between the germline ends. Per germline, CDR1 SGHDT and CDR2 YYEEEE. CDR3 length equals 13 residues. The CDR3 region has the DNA TGTGCCAGCAGCTTGGGGCAGCAAGAGACCCAGTACTTC. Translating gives CASSLGQQETQYF.

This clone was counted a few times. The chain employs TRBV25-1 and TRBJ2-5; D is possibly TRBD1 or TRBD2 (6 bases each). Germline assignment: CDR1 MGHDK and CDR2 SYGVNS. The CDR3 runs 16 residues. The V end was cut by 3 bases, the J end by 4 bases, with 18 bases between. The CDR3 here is CASSDPPGRGGETQYF. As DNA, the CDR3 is TGTGCCAGCAGTGATCCCCCCGGCAGGGGAGGAGAGACCCAGTACTTC.

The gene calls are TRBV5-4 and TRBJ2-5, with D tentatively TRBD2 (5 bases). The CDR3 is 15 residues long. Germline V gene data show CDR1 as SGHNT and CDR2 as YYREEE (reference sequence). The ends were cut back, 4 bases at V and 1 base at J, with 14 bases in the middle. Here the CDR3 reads CASSQYQSGQETQYF. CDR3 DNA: TGTGCCAGCAGCCAATACCAGAGCGGCCAAGAGACCCAGTACTTC. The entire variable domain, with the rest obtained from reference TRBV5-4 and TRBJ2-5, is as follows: ETGVTQSPTHLIKTRGQQVTLRCSSQSGHNTVSWYQQALGQGPQFIFQYYREEENGRGNFPPRFSGLQFPNYSSELNVNALELDDSALYLCASSQYQSGQETQYFGPGTRLLVL.